This TCR beta chain was found in a study of CD8 T cells in ankylosing spondylitis. Broader study findings: A TCR beta motif of under ten highly homologous variants seemed to mark ankylosing spondylitis blood.

Trimming removed 7 bases at V and 2 bases at J, with 15 bases between. The CDR3 consists of 15 residues. Making use of molecular barcodes, quantitative 5'-RACE generated TCR beta libraries. TCRdb re-analysed the 5' RACE reads in MiXCR, keeping a single row per CDR3 protein. The sample gives some 130,000 distinct CDR3 sequences, about 7.3% of which show up once; roughly an eighth is in the top ten. This clonotype was seen ten or more times. Its target is unknown. This chain joins TRBV12-3 or TRBV12-4 and TRBJ1-5; D perhaps matches TRBD1 (5 bases). The specimen was blood, either unsorted or a sorted T cell fraction (not recorded which). The receptor was derived from a female donor with ankylosing spondylitis or in good health (not recorded which). The CDR3 nucleotides are TGTGCCAGCAACCGGGATGGGGCTGGCAATCAGCCCCAGCATTTT. This codes for CASNRDGAGNQPQHF.